This is a list of T cell receptor beta chains from one sample in a study of blood T cells in healthy people across ages. TCRdb recomputed calls from the 5' RACE reads with MiXCR, one row per CDR3 protein. Of more than 500,000 distinct CDR3 sequences in the sample, about 25% were seen once. Sequenced input: blood. These receptors were collected from a woman in her sixties or seventies in good health. The CDR3 runs from the conserved cysteine through the conserved F or W. The order of the fields is J gene, V gene, D gene, clone size, CDR3 protein, CDR3 DNA. A D gene is named only where the DNA matches it firmly. The size entry is marked missing in some rows and otherwise reads once, few, many or a size class.

TRBJ2-7 | TRBV7-3 | NA | NA | CASSSTGGRGEQYF | TGTGCCAGCAGCTCAACAGGTGGCAGAGGGGAGCAGTACTTC
TRBJ1-1 | TRBV11-2 | TRBD1 | NA | CASSLVPAGQGKTEAFF | TGTGCCAGCAGCTTAGTTCCGGCCGGACAGGGAAAGACTGAAGCTTTCTTT
TRBJ2-7 | TRBV12-3/TRBV12-4 | NA | once | CASSLGPAPYEQYF | TGTGCCAGCAGTTTGGGGCCGGCCCCCTACGAGCAGTACTTC
TRBJ2-1 | TRBV12-3/TRBV12-4 | NA | NA | CASSGKQGSGTYNEQFF | TGTGCCAGCAGTGGGAAACAGGGAAGTGGAACCTACAATGAGCAGTTCTTC
TRBJ1-3 | TRBV2 | TRBD1 | NA | CASRRDRGRTGNTIYF | TGTGCCAGCAGGCGGGACAGGGGGCGGACTGGAAACACCATATATTTT
TRBJ1-2 | TRBV27 | NA | few | CASSLLARYNYGYTF | TGTGCCAGCAGTTTACTGGCCAGATATAACTATGGCTACACCTTC
TRBJ1-3 | TRBV5-1 | TRBD1 | few | CASSLVAGTGTNGNTIYF | TGCGCCAGCAGCTTGGTGGCGGGGACAGGAACTAATGGAAACACCATATATTTT
TRBJ2-1 | TRBV7-2 | NA | NA | CASSLALRGNEQFF | TGTGCCAGCAGCTTAGCGCTACGGGGGAATGAGCAGTTCTTC
TRBJ2-1 | TRBV2 | NA | NA | CASSVEISYNEQFF | TGTGCCAGCAGTGTTGAAATCTCCTACAATGAGCAGTTCTTC
TRBJ2-7 | TRBV20-1 | TRBD2 | NA | CSASAGTRPYEQYF | TGCAGTGCTTCTGCCGGGACTAGACCCTACGAGCAGTACTTC
TRBJ2-7 | TRBV7-9 | NA | many | CASSLGGLTYEQYF | TGTGCCAGCAGCTTGGGGGGACTGACCTACGAGCAGTACTTC
TRBJ2-1 | TRBV7-2 | TRBD2 | few | CASSLAGTSGGDEQFF | TGTGCCAGCAGCTTGGCCGGGACTAGCGGGGGGGATGAGCAGTTCTTC
TRBJ1-1 | TRBV12-3/TRBV12-4 | TRBD1 | NA | CASGANTGGLRFEAFF | TGTGCCAGCGGCGCAAACACAGGGGGCCTCCGGTTTGAAGCTTTCTTT
TRBJ2-2 | TRBV21-1 | NA | NA | CASRTDGGADGELFF | TGTGCCAGCAGGACTGACGGGGGGGCCGACGGGGAGCTGTTTTTT
TRBJ2-5 | TRBV6-6 | NA | NA | CASSVGEVGTQYF | TGTGCCAGCAGTGTCGGGGAAGTCGGGACCCAGTACTTC
TRBJ2-4 | TRBV29-1 | TRBD1 | few | CSVELGQSAKNIQYF | TGCAGCGTTGAACTGGGACAGAGCGCCAAAAACATTCAGTACTTC
TRBJ1-2 | TRBV28 | TRBD1 | few | CASIPPGGFEGYTF | TGTGCCAGCATCCCCCCAGGGGGATTTGAGGGCTACACCTTC
TRBJ1-1 | TRBV20-1 | NA | NA | CSAPRGFRAEAFF | TGCAGTGCCCCAAGAGGGTTCAGAGCTGAAGCTTTCTTT
TRBJ1-2 | TRBV18 | NA | few | CASSLPGRGPLNYGYTF | TGTGCCAGCTCACTTCCGGGACGGGGCCCCCTGAACTATGGCTACACCTTC
TRBJ2-1 | TRBV4-1 | TRBD1 | NA | CASSQGQGGQTYNEQFF | TGCGCCAGCAGCCAGGGACAGGGGGGACAAACCTACAATGAGCAGTTCTTC
TRBJ2-1 | TRBV6-6 | NA | NA | CASRSIRDCSYNEQFF | TGTGCCAGCAGATCGATCCGGGACTGCTCCTACAATGAGCAGTTCTTC
TRBJ2-1 | TRBV7-2 | TRBD2 | NA | CASKGLAVNEQFF | TGTGCCAGCAAGGGACTAGCGGTGAATGAGCAGTTCTTC
TRBJ2-3 | TRBV12-3/TRBV12-4 | TRBD2 | few | CASSPGLAGPDTQYF | TGTGCCAGCAGTCCCGGACTAGCGGGCCCAGATACGCAGTATTTT
TRBJ2-3 | TRBV19 | TRBD2 | few | CASSTLAVPDTQYF | TGTGCCAGTAGTACCCTAGCGGTGCCCGATACGCAGTATTTT
TRBJ1-2 | TRBV7-9 | NA | NA | CASSKSGGANYGYTF | TGTGCCAGCAGTAAATCGGGCGGGGCTAACTATGGCTACACCTTC
TRBJ2-7 | TRBV7-2 | NA | few | CASSLLNEQYF | TGTGCCAGCAGCTTATTAAACGAGCAGTACTTC
TRBJ2-5 | TRBV28 | TRBD2 | NA | CAGSLSGRGETQYF | TGTGCCGGCAGTTTAAGCGGGAGGGGGGAGACCCAGTACTTC